This T cell receptor (beta chain) was retrieved from a study of T cells expressing NK-cell markers. Overall study context: The authors derived TCR beta repertoires from sorted CD3+CD56+NKG2C+, CD3+CD56+NKG2C- and CD3+CD56-NKG2C+ T cells.

Germline values: CDR1 DFQATT, CDR2 SNEGSKA (reference sequence). The CDR3 runs 14 residues. Study-wide points: The dominant NKG2C+ clonotypes represented roughly 1.0-7.5% of CD8+ T cells in five to seven donors.

Synthesis of TCR beta cDNA relied on 5'RACE template switching carrying UMIs. TCRdb reprocessed the 5' RACE reads, keeping one entry per CDR3 protein, no DNA. This table lists 300,000 to 500,000 distinct CDR3 sequences. In the case of this clonotype: The antigen remains unidentified.

This sequence was found in a woman in her forties or fifties in good health. The sequenced sample was blood T cells: a sorted CD56 or NKG2C T cell subset, CD4+ or CD8+ T cells, or bulk PBMC T cells (not recorded which). The chain links TRBV20-1 to TRBJ2-1; TCRdb gives TRBD1 as the D gene, but with no DNA this cannot be confirmed. CDR3 region: CSARGGERGYEQFF.